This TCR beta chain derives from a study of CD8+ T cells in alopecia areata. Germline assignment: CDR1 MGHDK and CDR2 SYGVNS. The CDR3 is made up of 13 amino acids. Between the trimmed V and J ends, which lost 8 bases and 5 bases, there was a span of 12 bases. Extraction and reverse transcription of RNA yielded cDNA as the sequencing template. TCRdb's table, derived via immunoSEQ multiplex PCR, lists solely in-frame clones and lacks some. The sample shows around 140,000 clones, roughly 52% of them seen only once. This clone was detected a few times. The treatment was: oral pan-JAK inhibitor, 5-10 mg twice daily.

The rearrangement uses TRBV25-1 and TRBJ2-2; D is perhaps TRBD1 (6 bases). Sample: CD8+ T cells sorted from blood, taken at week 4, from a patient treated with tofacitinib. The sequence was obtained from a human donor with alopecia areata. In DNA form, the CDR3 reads TGTGCCAGCGGGGTTCAGGGGACCGGGGAGCTGTTTTTT. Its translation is CASGVQGTGELFF.